A single sample is the source of the 17 T cell receptor beta chains below, sequenced in a study of neoadjuvant anti-PD-1 for oral cavity cancer. Measured with immunoSEQ multiplex PCR; TCRdb has only the in-frame clones, and not every one. Here the sample spans over 65,000 clones, 70% to 90% being singletons. Described time point: after neoadjuvant nivolumab, at surgical resection. Sequencing was performed on PBMCs, taken after nivolumab (anti-PD-1) treatment. The receptors were gathered from a person aged 35 to 85 with oral cavity squamous cell carcinoma.

In nucleotides, the CDR3 is TGTGCCACCAGCATTGCATCCCAGCCCCAGCATTTT. Protein product: CATSIASQPQHF. The chain joins TRBV15 to TRBJ1-5; D gene ambiguous. Germline-derived CDR1 and CDR2 are LNHNV and YYDKDF (reference sequence). V dropped 4 bases and J dropped 7 bases, with 8 bases sitting between them. CDR3 length equals 12 residues.

The rearrangement uses TRBV25-1 and TRBJ1-5; D is unresolved. CDR3 length: 15 amino acids. Looked up from germline, CDR1 is MGHDK and CDR2 is SYGVNS. With 2 bases removed from V and 0 bases from J, the gap between germline ends came to 8 bases. This CDR3 reads CASSEPGYSNQPQHF. CDR3 coding DNA: TGTGCCAGCAGTGAACCGGGTTATAGCAATCAGCCCCAGCATTTT.

The chain has TRBV9 and TRBJ2-2; unclear D gene. CDR1 and CDR2 from the germline V gene are SGDLS and YYNGEE. Trimming took 1 base from V and 2 from J, leaving 9 bases between them. The CDR3 is made up of 15 amino acids. The CDR3 protein is CASSVRASNTGELFF. In DNA form, the CDR3 reads TGTGCCAGCAGCGTAAGGGCCAGCAACACCGGGGAGCTGTTTTTT.

This rearrangement joins TRBV6-5 to TRBJ2-5; 8 bases agree with TRBD2. The germline CDR1 and CDR2 sequences are MNHEY and SVGAGI. This CDR3 region has 15 residues. The V and J ends lost 2 bases and 9 bases, in that order; junction bases with no gene match: 11. In nucleotides, the CDR3 is TGTGCCAGCAGTTACGGCGGGGGGACCTTAGACGCCCAGTACTTC. Protein: CASSYGGGTLDAQYF.

The count of this clone is one. The V and J genes are TRBV2 and TRBJ2-3, with 7 nucleotides matching TRBD1. The germline gives CDR1 SNHLY, CDR2 FYNNEI. The length of the CDR3 is 14 residues. Trimming at V came to 10 bases and at J to 7 bases, leaving 14 bases not matched to a gene. The CDR3 region has the DNA TGTGCCACCCGCAGGGGGATTAGGGACAATACGCAGTATTTT. Amino acids: CATRRGIRDNTQYF. Full variable domain (rest looked up from reference TRBV2 and TRBJ2-3): EPEVTQTPSHQVTQMGQEVILRCVPISNHLYFYWYRQILGQKVEFLVSFYNNEISEKSEIFDDQFSVERPDGSNFTLKIRSTKLEDSAMYFCATRRGIRDNTQYFGPGTRLTVL.

In this sample, this clone turned up once. V is TRBV28 and J is TRBJ2-2; the match to TRBD1 covers 9 bases. CDR1 is MDHEN and CDR2 is SYDVKM in the germline V gene. The ends lost 4 bases at V and 7 bases at J; junction bases unmatched: 10. The length of the CDR3 is 16 residues. In DNA, the CDR3 is TGTGCCAGCAGTTCAGAGGGACAGGGTATTGTCGGGGAGCTGTTTTTT. This codes for CASSSEGQGIVGELFF.

The chain carries TRBV28 and TRBJ2-7, with TRBD1 matching over 9 bases. Germline V gene data show CDR1 as MDHEN and CDR2 as SYDVKM. CDR3 length equals 18 residues. V was pared by 6 bases and J by 3 bases, with 18 bases of the junction left unmatched. CDR3 DNA sequence: TGTGCCAGCAGCCCCTTGGGACAGGGAGTGACTCAAGGCTACGAGCAGTACTTC. Its translation: CASSPLGQGVTQGYEQYF.

The chain recombines TRBV19 with TRBJ2-7; a possible D gene is TRBD2 (5 bases). CDR1 and CDR2 from the germline V gene are LNHDA and SQIVND (reference sequence). The CDR3 runs to 13 residues. Between the trimmed V and J ends, which lost 3 bases and 3 bases, there was a span of 9 bases. The DNA of the CDR3 is TGTGCCAGTAGTATGGATGGAGGCTACGAGCAGTACTTC. It encodes CASSMDGGYEQYF.

V and J are TRBV7-6 and TRBJ2-5; unclear D gene. CDR1 and CDR2 from the germline V gene are SGHVS and FNYEAQ. V lost 3 bases, J lost 2 bases, and 7 bases lay in between. The CDR3 runs 13 residues. CDR3 DNA: TGTGCCAGCAGCTTGAGGTGGCAAGAGACCCAGTACTTC. Encoded protein: CASSLRWQETQYF.

V gene TRBV11-3 combines with J gene TRBJ2-3; no firm D call. This CDR3 is 14 amino acids long. The germline V and J ends were trimmed by 6 bases and 4 bases, with 14 bases remaining between them. Per the germline V gene, CDR1 is SGHNT and CDR2 is YENEEA. The CDR3 spells CASSFGLWADTQYF. In DNA, the CDR3 is TGTGCCAGCAGTTTCGGGCTATGGGCAGATACGCAGTATTTT.

The chain joins TRBV4-1 to TRBJ1-5, with TRBD1 as a possible D gene (6 bases). Germline lookup yields CDR1 MGHRA and CDR2 YSYEKL. The CDR3 loop spans 20 amino acids. Trimming cost V 0 bases and J 0 bases, with 21 bases left between them. The CDR3 spells CASSQDLGLAGAYSNQPQHF. DNA for the CDR3: TGCGCCAGCAGCCAAGATCTCGGGTTGGCAGGGGCTTATAGCAATCAGCCCCAGCATTTT.

This chain uses TRBV7-8 with TRBJ2-5; D gene unclear. This CDR3 comprises 11 residues. V shed 2 bases and J shed 2 bases, with 0 bases lying between them. Germline V lookup: CDR1 SGHVS, CDR2 FQNEAQ. CDR3 protein: CASSLQETQYF. CDR3 coding DNA: TGTGCCAGCAGCTTACAAGAGACCCAGTACTTC.

CDR3 sequence: CASSPSLALDEQFF. CDR3 nucleotides: TGCGCCAGCAGCCCGTCACTAGCTTTGGATGAGCAGTTCTTC. The chain couples TRBV5-1 to TRBJ2-1; TRBD2 might be the D (6 bases). CDR3 length: 14 amino acids. Trimming shortened V by 4 bases and J by 8 bases, and 16 bases separated the two germline ends. Looked up from germline, CDR1 is SGHRS and CDR2 is YFSETQ.

This clone was detected only once. This sequence joins TRBV5-4 and TRBJ1-3; no reliable D call. The CDR3 is 15 amino acids. In germline, CDR1 is SGHNT, CDR2 YYREEE (reference sequence). V lost 4 bases and J 8 bases, leaving 19 bases between the germline ends. The CDR3 nucleotides are TGTGCCAGCAGCCTTTTTGGCGTAATAGGAGACACCATATATTTT. It is translated as CASSLFGVIGDTIYF. The variable domain in full, with the rest retrieved from reference TRBV5-4 and TRBJ1-3, is ETGVTQSPTHLIKTRGQQVTLRCSSQSGHNTVSWYQQALGQGPQFIFQYYREEENGRGNFPPRFSGLQFPNYSSELNVNALELDDSALYLCASSLFGVIGDTIYFGEGSWLTVV.

This clone was seen just once. This chain links TRBV6-6 with TRBJ1-5; TRBD1 matches 7 bases. The ends lost 9 bases at V and 0 bases at J; junction bases unmatched: 11. This CDR3 spans 16 amino acids. Germline values: CDR1 MNHNY, CDR2 SVGAGI (reference sequence). Here the CDR3 DNA reads TGTGCCAGTGACCGACAGGGAGCACATAGCAATCAGCCCCAGCATTTT. Encoded protein: CASDRQGAHSNQPQHF.

The chain recombines TRBV28 with TRBJ2-3; 10 bases are shared with TRBD2. The CDR3 is 14 residues long. Per germline, CDR1 MDHEN and CDR2 SYDVKM. The J segment lost 3 bases and the V segment lost 4 bases, leaving 1 base of the junction unmatched. CDR3 DNA sequence: TGTGCCAGCAGTTCTAGCGGGAGAACAGATACGCAGTATTTT. It is translated as CASSSSGRTDTQYF.

This chain joins TRBV2 and TRBJ2-1; D unresolved. V lost 8 bases and J lost 6, with 11 bases in between. CDR1 is SNHLY and CDR2 is FYNNEI in the germline V gene. The length of the CDR3 is 12 residues. The CDR3 DNA is TGTGCCAGCCTCCGCGCGTTCAATGAGCAGTTCTTC. It translates to CASLRAFNEQFF.